This T cell receptor beta chain was identified in a study of blood T cell repertoires in COVID-19 (dated by TCRdb to the early 2020s). Turning to the overall study: Samples from collaborators originated in the United States, Italy and Spain and spanned both the acute and convalescent phases of COVID-19. The samples were drawn from the first 160 participants of the ongoing ImmuneRACE study and from more than 1,000 subjects provided by 6 global collaborators. Sample metadata almost always included a de-identified subject ID, COVID-19 status, age in years and sex. The prospective study material was composed of cDNA or gDNA derived from T cells, B-cell-depleted T cells, or PBMCs. HLA class I and class II types, where available, came from metadata supplied by the sample provider rather than from assay-based typing. Subjects who had been exposed to COVID-19, were actively infected with it, or had recovered from it provided the deeply sampled blood TCRbeta repertoires that made up the dataset. The repertoires were made available in a free public database intended to serve as a resource for research on the immune response to SARS-CoV-2.

Study-wide findings and limitations: How much clinical and demographic metadata was included differed by source and by participant, and the metadata was provided uncurated.

The collaborating institutions used their own protocols to collect whole blood in K2EDTA tubes. For TCRbeta analysis, collaborator samples were shipped as frozen whole blood, as isolated PBMCs, or as DNA extracted from either sample type. The immunoSEQ Assay, a bias-controlled multiplex PCR, was used to amplify TCRbeta CDR3 regions from genomic DNA. For the original study's pipeline: Nucleated cell counts per sample were estimated from amplification of reference gene primers within the assay. Sequence reads were collapsed and filtered to measure the absolute abundance of every unique TCRbeta CDR3 rearrangement. For each sample, productive Simpson clonality was calculated as the square root of Simpson's diversity index over productive rearrangements. The clones in this table, taken by TCRdb from immuneACCESS, are in-frame only. Not every clone is retained; where verified, under half of the shortfall comes from an unresolved V gene, and the cause of the rest is unknown. Clonal size and the V and J genes are those of that table, whereas D and trimming came from the DNA. The sample yields 95,000 to 150,000 clones; 82% were counted once. Of the sample, 4.5% falls within the top ten clones.

The germline V gene supplies CDR1 SGHTA and CDR2 FQGTGA. The CDR3 goes from the cysteine to the phenylalanine over 15 residues. Of the read, only the CDR3 DNA is kept; its 45 bases are in frame from base 1. V loses 3 bases at its end and J loses 3 bases; junction bases beyond the gene matches: 4. For this clone: Its antigen specificity is not known. No clone much larger than this one lies a single base away; base qualities are absent.

This clonotype was sampled from a woman in her 70s with acute or convalescent COVID-19. Material for sequencing was peripheral blood. The rearranged chain carries TRBV7-3 and TRBJ2-2; 7 bases in the middle match TRBD2. The bases read TGTGCCAGCAGCTTTCAGGGAGGGGACACCGGGGAGCTGTTTTTT. Its protein reads: CASSFQGGDTGELFF.